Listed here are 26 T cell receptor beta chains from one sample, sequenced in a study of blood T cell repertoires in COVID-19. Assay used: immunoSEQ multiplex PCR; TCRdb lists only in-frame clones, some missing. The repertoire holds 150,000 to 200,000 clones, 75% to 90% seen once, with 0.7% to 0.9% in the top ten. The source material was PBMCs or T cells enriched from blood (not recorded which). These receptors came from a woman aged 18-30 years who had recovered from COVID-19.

Here the CDR3 reads CASSPLGDEQYF. The DNA of the CDR3 is TGTGCCAGCTCACCACTAGGGGACGAGCAGTACTTC. This chain uses TRBV18 with TRBJ2-7; D possibly corresponds to TRBD1 (5 bases). The CDR3 extends over 12 amino acids. The germline V gene encodes CDR1 KGHSH and CDR2 LQKENI. V was shortened by 1 base and J by 5 bases, with 6 bases between the two germline ends.

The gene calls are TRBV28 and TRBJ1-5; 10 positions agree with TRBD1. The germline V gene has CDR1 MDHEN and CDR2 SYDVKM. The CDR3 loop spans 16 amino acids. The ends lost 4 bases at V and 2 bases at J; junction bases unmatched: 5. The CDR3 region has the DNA TGTGCCAGCAGTTCGGACAGGGGGGTAGGCAATCAGCCCCAGCATTTT. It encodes CASSSDRGVGNQPQHF. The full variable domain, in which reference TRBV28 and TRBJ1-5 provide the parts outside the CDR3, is DVKVTQSSRYLVKRTGEKVFLECVQDMDHENMFWYRQDPGLGLRLIYFSYDVKMKEKGDIPEGYSVSREKKERFSLILESASTNQTSMYLCASSSDRGVGNQPQHFGDGTRLSIL.

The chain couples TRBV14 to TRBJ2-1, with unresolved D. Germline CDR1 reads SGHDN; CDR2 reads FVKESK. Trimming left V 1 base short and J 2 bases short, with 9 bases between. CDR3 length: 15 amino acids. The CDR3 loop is CASSQGGWAYNEQFF. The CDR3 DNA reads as TGTGCCAGCAGCCAAGGCGGTTGGGCCTACAATGAGCAGTTCTTC. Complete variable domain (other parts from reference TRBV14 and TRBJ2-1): EAGVTQFPSHSVIEKGQTVTLRCDPISGHDNLYWYRRVMGKEIKFLLHFVKESKQDESGMPNNRFLAERTGGTYSTLKVQPAELEDSGVYFCASSQGGWAYNEQFFGPGTRLTVL.

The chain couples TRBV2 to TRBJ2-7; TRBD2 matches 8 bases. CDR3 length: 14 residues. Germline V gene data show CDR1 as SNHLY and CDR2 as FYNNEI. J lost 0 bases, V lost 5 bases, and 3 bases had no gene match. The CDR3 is CASSPSGSSYEQYF. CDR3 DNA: TGTGCCAGCAGTCCTAGCGGGTCCTCCTACGAGCAGTACTTC.

The CDR3 DNA reads as TGTGCCTGGGCACTAGCTGCTTCCTACAATGAGCAGTTCTTC. Translated: CAWALAASYNEQFF. V gene TRBV30 combines with J gene TRBJ2-1; a possible D gene is TRBD2 (6 bases). The CDR3 runs 14 residues. V was pared by 5 bases and J by 1 base, with 12 bases between. Germline CDR1 is GTSNPN and CDR2 is SVGIG (reference sequence).

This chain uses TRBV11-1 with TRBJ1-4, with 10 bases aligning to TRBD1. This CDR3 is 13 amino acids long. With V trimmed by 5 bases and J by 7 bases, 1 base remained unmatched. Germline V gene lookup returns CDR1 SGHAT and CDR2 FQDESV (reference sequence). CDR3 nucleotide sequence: TGTGCCAGCAGCCGGGACAGGGGTGAAAAACTGTTTTTT. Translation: CASSRDRGEKLFF.

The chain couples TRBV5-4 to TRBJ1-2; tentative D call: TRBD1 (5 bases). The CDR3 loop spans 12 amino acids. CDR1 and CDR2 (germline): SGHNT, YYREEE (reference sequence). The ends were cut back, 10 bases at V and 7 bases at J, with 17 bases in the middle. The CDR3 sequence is CAARRGSGGYTF. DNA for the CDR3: TGTGCCGCCCGGAGGGGATCGGGTGGCTACACCTTC.

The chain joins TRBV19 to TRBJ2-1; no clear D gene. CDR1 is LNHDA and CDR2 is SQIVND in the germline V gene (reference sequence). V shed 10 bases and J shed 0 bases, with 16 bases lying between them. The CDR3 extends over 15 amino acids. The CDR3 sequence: CATSAPASSYNEQFF. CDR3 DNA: TGTGCCACCTCCGCCCCTGCGAGCTCCTACAATGAGCAGTTCTTC.

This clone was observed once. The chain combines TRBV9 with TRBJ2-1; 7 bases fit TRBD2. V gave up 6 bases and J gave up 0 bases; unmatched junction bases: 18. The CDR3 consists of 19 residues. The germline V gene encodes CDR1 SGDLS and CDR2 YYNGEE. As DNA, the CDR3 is TGTGCCAGCATCGTTCGCGGGCGGGAGAACCCGAGCTCCTACAATGAGCAGTTCTTC. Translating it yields CASIVRGRENPSSYNEQFF.

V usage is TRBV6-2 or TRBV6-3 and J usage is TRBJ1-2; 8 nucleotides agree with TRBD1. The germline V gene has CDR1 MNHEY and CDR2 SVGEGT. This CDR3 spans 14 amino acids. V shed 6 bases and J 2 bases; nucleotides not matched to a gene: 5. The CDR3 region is CASSPRGRNYGYTF. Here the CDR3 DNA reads TGTGCCAGCAGCCCCAGGGGGCGAAACTATGGCTACACCTTC.

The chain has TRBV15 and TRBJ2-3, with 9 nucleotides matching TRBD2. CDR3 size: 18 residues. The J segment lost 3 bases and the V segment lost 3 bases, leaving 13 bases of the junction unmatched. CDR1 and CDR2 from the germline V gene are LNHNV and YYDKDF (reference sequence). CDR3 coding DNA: TGTGCCACCAGCAGGACCTTTTTTAGCGGGAGTGGAACAGATACGCAGTATTTT. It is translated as CATSRTFFSGSGTDTQYF. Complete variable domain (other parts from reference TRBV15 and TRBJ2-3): DAMVIQNPRYQVTQFGKPVTLSCSQTLNHNVMYWYQQKSSQAPKLLFHYYDKDFNNEADTPDNFQSRRPNTSFCFLDIRSPGLGDTAMYLCATSRTFFSGSGTDTQYFGPGTRLTVL.

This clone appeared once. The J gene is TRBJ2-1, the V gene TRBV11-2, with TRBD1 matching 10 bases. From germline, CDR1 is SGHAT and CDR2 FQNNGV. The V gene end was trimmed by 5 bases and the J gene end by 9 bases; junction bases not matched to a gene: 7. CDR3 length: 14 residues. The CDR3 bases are TGTGCCAGCAGCGGCAGGACAGGGGGGAGTGAGCAGTTCTTC. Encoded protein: CASSGRTGGSEQFF.

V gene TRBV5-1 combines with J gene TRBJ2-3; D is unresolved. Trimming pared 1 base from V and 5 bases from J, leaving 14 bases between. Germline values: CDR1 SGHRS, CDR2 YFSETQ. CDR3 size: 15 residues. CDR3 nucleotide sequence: TGCGCCAGCAGCTTGTCCAGTGCCCTCCAAGATACGCAGTATTTT. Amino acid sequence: CASSLSSALQDTQYF.

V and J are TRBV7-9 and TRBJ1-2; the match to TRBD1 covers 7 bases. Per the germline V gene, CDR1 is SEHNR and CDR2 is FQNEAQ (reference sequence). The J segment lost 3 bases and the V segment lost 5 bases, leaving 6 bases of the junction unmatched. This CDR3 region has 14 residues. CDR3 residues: CASSPRQGDYGYTF. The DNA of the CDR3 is TGTGCCAGCAGCCCCCGACAGGGTGACTATGGCTACACCTTC.

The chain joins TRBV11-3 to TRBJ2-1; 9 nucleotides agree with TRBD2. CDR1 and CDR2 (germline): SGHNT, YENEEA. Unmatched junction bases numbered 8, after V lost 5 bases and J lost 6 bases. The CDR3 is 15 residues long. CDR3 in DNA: TGTGCCAGCAGCACGGGACTAGCAAGGACCAATGAGCAGTTCTTC. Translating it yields CASSTGLARTNEQFF.

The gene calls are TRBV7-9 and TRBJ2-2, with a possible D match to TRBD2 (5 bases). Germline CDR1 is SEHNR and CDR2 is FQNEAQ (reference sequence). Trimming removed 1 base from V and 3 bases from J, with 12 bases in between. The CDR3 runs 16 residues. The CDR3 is CASSLDGGRHTGELFF. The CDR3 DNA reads TGTGCCAGCAGCTTAGATGGCGGGCGCCACACCGGGGAGCTGTTTTTT.

The CDR3 loop is CASSIWESGKNIQYF. The CDR3 bases are TGTGCCAGTAGTATTTGGGAGAGTGGCAAAAACATTCAGTACTTC. This sequence joins TRBV19 and TRBJ2-4; D is perhaps TRBD2 (5 bases). In germline, CDR1 is LNHDA, CDR2 SQIVND (reference sequence). The CDR3 totals 15 residues. Trimming left V 3 bases short and J 3 bases short, with 12 bases between.

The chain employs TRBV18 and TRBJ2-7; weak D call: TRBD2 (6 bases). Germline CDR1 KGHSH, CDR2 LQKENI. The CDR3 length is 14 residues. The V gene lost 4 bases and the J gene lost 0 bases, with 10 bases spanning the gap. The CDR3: CASSLGLSSYEQYF. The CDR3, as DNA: TGTGCCAGCTCACTGGGACTGAGCTCCTACGAGCAGTACTTC. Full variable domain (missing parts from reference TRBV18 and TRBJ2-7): NAGVMQNPRHLVRRRGQEARLRCSPMKGHSHVYWYRQLPEEGLKFMVYLQKENIIDESGMPKERFSAEFPKEGPSILRIQQVVRGDSAAYFCASSLGLSSYEQYFGPGTRLTVT.

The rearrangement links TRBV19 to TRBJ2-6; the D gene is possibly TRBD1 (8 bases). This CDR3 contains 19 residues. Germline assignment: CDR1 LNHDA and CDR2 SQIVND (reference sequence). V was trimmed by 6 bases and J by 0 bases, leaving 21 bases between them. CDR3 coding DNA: TGTGCCAGTAGACTGGGAGGGGGGACAGGTTACTCTGGGGCCAACGTCCTGACTTTC. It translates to CASRLGGGTGYSGANVLTF.

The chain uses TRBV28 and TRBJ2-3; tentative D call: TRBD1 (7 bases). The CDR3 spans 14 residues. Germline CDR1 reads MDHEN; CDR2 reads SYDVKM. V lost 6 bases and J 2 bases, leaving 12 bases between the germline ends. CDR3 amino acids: CASRRRGPTDTQYF. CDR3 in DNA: TGTGCCAGCAGAAGGAGGGGGCCCACAGATACGCAGTATTTT.

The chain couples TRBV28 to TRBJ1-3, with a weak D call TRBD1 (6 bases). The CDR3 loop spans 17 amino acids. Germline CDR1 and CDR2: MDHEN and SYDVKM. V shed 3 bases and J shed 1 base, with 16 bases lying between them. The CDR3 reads CASSFYTGSPSGNTIYF. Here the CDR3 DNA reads TGTGCCAGCAGTTTTTATACAGGGAGCCCTTCTGGAAACACCATATATTTT.

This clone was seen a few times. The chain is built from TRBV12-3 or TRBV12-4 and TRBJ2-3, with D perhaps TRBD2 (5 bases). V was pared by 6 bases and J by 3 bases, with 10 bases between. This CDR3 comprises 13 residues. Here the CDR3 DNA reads TGTGCCAGCAGCCGAGGGCGGACAGATACGCAGTATTTT. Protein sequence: CASSRGRTDTQYF.

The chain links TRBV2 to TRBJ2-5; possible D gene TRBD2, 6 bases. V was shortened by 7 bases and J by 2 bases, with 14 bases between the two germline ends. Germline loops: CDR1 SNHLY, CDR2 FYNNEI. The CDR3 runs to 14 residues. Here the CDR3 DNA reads TGTGCCAGCAATTCGGTGACTAGTCAAGAGACCCAGTACTTC. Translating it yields CASNSVTSQETQYF.

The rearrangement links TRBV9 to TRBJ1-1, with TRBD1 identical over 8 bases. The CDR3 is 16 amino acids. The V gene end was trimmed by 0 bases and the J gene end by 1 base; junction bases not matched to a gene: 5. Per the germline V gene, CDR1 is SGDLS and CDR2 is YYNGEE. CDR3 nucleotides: TGTGCCAGCAGCGTAGACCCAGGGGGCGCGAACACTGAAGCTTTCTTT. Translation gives CASSVDPGGANTEAFF.

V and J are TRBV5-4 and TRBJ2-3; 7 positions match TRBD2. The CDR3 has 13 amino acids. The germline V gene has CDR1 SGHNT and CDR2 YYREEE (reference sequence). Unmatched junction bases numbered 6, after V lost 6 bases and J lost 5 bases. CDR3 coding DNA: TGTGCCAGCAAGACTAGCATTAAAGATACGCAGTATTTT. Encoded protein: CASKTSIKDTQYF.

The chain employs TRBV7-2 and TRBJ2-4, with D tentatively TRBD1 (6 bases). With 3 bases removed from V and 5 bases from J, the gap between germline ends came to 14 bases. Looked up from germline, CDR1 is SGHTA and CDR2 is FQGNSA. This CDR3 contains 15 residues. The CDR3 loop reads CASSLVQGWQNIQYF. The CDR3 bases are TGTGCCAGCAGCTTGGTCCAGGGGTGGCAAAACATTCAGTACTTC.